One sample yielded the 31 T cell receptor beta chains listed below, sequenced in a study of control samples from healthy donors and cancer patients (dated by TCRdb to 2018 to 2021). Preparation of the library involved the immunoSEQ multiplex PCR assay. In TCRdb, the immuneACCESS table is reduced to in-frame sequences with V and J assigned. These tables do not hold every clone; where another copy was compared, an unresolved V gene accounts for under half, and the others remain unexplained. Recorded for this sample are about 160,000 clones; 92% of them occurred a single time. The top ten hold 0.65% to 0.75% of the sample. Material for sequencing was blood. These receptor sequences come from a woman in her 30s in good health.

This sequence joins TRBV5-6 and TRBJ1-2, with no clear D. The V end was cut by 6 bases, the J end by 1 base, with 25 bases between. CDR3 length: 18 residues. Germline V lookup: CDR1 SGHDT, CDR2 YYEEEE. This chain's CDR3 is CASTLRRTAGVLNYGYTF. In DNA form, the CDR3 reads TGTGCCAGCACCCTAAGGCGAACGGCAGGCGTACTTAACTATGGCTACACCTTC. Combining the CDR3 with reference TRBV5-6 and TRBJ1-2 gives the whole variable domain DAGVTQSPTHLIKTRGQQVTLRCSPKSGHDTVSWYQQALGQGPQFIFQYYEEEERQRGNFPDRFSGHQFPNYSSELNVNALLLGDSALYLCASTLRRTAGVLNYGYTFGSGTRLTVV.

This sequence joins TRBV3-1 (or the pseudogene TRBV3-2) and TRBJ2-2, with D tentatively TRBD1 or TRBD2 (5 bases each). Trimming removed 4 bases at V and 9 bases at J, with 18 bases between. Germline values: CDR1 LGHDT, CDR2 YNNKEL (reference sequence). CDR3 length: 15 residues. CDR3 sequence (DNA): TGTGCCAGCAGCCCGTACGGGGCCCCCCGCCGGGAGCTGTTTTTT. This sequence encodes CASSPYGAPRRELFF.

The V call is TRBV19, the J call TRBJ2-7; possibly TRBD2 for D (6 bases). The ends were cut back, 4 bases at V and 4 bases at J, with 17 bases in the middle. This CDR3 is 15 amino acids long. The germline V gene encodes CDR1 LNHDA and CDR2 SQIVND (reference sequence). CDR3 sequence (DNA): TGTGCCAGTAGTAGCTCCCCCGGGAGAGGATACGAGCAGTACTTC. Its protein is CASSSSPGRGYEQYF. The full variable domain, in which reference TRBV19 and TRBJ2-7 provide the parts outside the CDR3, is DGGITQSPKYLFRKEGQNVTLSCEQNLNHDAMYWYRQDPGQGLRLIYYSQIVNDFQKGDIAEGYSVSREKKESFPLTVTSAQKNPTAFYLCASSSSPGRGYEQYFGPGTRLTVT.

The chain is built from TRBV30 and TRBJ2-5; D is possibly TRBD1 or TRBD2 (6 bases each). Looked up from germline, CDR1 is GTSNPN and CDR2 is SVGIG (reference sequence). The V end lost 3 bases, the J end lost 5 bases, and 19 bases lay between the germline ends. This CDR3 comprises 15 residues. The CDR3 loop reads CAWRGGTRDIETQYF. The CDR3 DNA sequence: TGTGCCTGGAGAGGAGGGACCCGGGACATTGAGACCCAGTACTTC.

The genes are TRBV4-1 and TRBJ2-5; TRBD2 matches 12 bases. V lost 1 base and J lost 2; bases outside the gene matches: 5. The CDR3 consists of 17 residues. Germline CDR1 and CDR2: MGHRA and YSYEKL. In DNA, the CDR3 is TGCGCCAGCAGCCAAGGTCGGACTAGCGGGATGCAAGAGACCCAGTACTTC. Translation: CASSQGRTSGMQETQYF.

The chain joins TRBV7-8 to TRBJ2-1; 7 bases align to TRBD2. Germline V CDR1 and CDR2: SGHVS, FQNEAQ. The CDR3 loop spans 15 amino acids. V lost 2 bases and J lost 2; bases outside the gene matches: 3. The CDR3 DNA reads TGTGCCAGCAGCTTACAAGGGAGGGCCTACAATGAGCAGTTCTTC. It is translated as CASSLQGRAYNEQFF.

The J gene is TRBJ2-3, the V gene TRBV14, with 12 bases fitting TRBD1. Germline loops: CDR1 SGHDN, CDR2 FVKESK. The CDR3 spans 18 residues. The V gene end was trimmed by 1 base and the J gene end by 2 bases; junction bases not matched to a gene: 7. The chain's CDR3 is CASSQALRDRGLTDTQYF. CDR3 bases: TGTGCCAGCAGCCAAGCCCTTAGGGACAGGGGGCTCACAGATACGCAGTATTTT.

Worth noting for this clone: Other DNA sequences from this sample encode an identical CDR3 as well. The chain links TRBV7-2 to TRBJ2-7; 7 bases agree with TRBD1. Trimming removed 5 bases from V and 4 bases from J; junction bases left unmatched: 5. The CDR3 is 13 amino acids. CDR1 SGHTA and CDR2 FQGNSA come from the germline V gene. The CDR3 loop is CASSIDRAYEQYF. The DNA for the CDR3 is TGTGCCAGCAGCATTGACAGGGCATACGAGCAGTACTTC.

J is TRBJ2-7 and V is TRBV7-9; 7 bases are a match to TRBD1. V trimming: 5 bases; J trimming: 2 bases; junction bases outside the gene matches: 9. This CDR3 region has 15 residues. Looked up from germline, CDR1 is SEHNR and CDR2 is FQNEAQ (reference sequence). The CDR3 DNA follows: TGTGCCAGCAGCCCCAGGGGGTCCCTTACCTACGAGCAGTACTTC. Translated: CASSPRGSLTYEQYF.

The chain carries TRBV28 and TRBJ1-6; D is uncertain. The CDR3 consists of 16 residues. CDR1 and CDR2 (germline): MDHEN, SYDVKM. V was trimmed by 2 bases and J by 4 bases, leaving 12 bases between them. The CDR3: CASSLSRRGYNSPLHF. The CDR3 DNA is TGTGCCAGCAGTTTAAGTCGACGGGGATATAATTCACCCCTCCACTTT.

The chain recombines TRBV4-1 with TRBJ2-7; 8 nucleotides align to TRBD1. V dropped 4 bases and J dropped 4; count of bases not matched to a gene: 9. This CDR3 has 15 amino acids. Germline CDR1 is MGHRA and CDR2 is YSYEKL. For the CDR3, the DNA is TGCGCCAGCAGCCTTGGTCAGGGGGCGGTGTACGAGCAGTACTTC. Amino acids: CASSLGQGAVYEQYF.

V is TRBV4-1 and J is TRBJ2-7; D is tentatively TRBD1 or TRBD2 (5 bases each). The length of the CDR3 is 15 residues. Trimming removed 1 base from V and 5 bases from J, with 15 bases in between. Germline-derived CDR1 and CDR2 are MGHRA and YSYEKL. The CDR3: CASSQVRDGLHEQYF. As DNA, the CDR3 is TGCGCCAGCAGCCAAGTACGGGACGGTCTCCACGAGCAGTACTTC.

V usage is TRBV4-1 and J usage is TRBJ1-5, with TRBD1 as a possible D gene (6 bases). The CDR3 consists of 15 residues. Germline V gives CDR1 MGHRA, CDR2 YSYEKL. Trimming removed 4 bases from V and 2 bases from J, with 12 bases in between. CDR3 DNA sequence: TGCGCCAGCAGCCTAGGGGGAGACGGCAATCAGCCCCAGCATTTT. Its translation is CASSLGGDGNQPQHF.

The J gene is TRBJ1-2, the V gene TRBV28, with 7 bases aligning to TRBD1. J was trimmed by 0 bases and V by 6 bases; bases with no gene match: 4. The CDR3 has 14 amino acids. Per germline, CDR1 MDHEN and CDR2 SYDVKM. The CDR3 here is CASRTGQANYGYTF. The CDR3, as DNA: TGTGCCAGCAGAACCGGACAGGCTAACTATGGCTACACCTTC.

The chain recombines TRBV24-1 with TRBJ2-2, with 9 bases lining up with TRBD2. Per the germline V gene, CDR1 is KGHDR and CDR2 is SFDVKD. The CDR3 has 17 residues. Trimming took 4 bases from V and 6 from J; bases not matched to a gene: 11. The CDR3 region is CATSDPSSGAKAGELFF. In nucleotides, the CDR3 is TGTGCCACCAGTGACCCATCTAGCGGGGCGAAGGCCGGGGAGCTGTTTTTT.

The rearrangement links TRBV7-8 to TRBJ2-7, with 10 bases fitting TRBD1. Germline CDR1 is SGHVS and CDR2 is FQNEAQ. Trimming cost V 5 bases and J 3 bases; bases outside gene matches: 7. CDR3 length: 15 amino acids. Here the CDR3 reads CASSPRDRGGYEQYF. The CDR3, as DNA: TGTGCCAGCAGCCCACGGGACAGGGGAGGCTACGAGCAGTACTTC.

This clone is medium-sized by share. The rearrangement joins TRBV5-6 to TRBJ2-7, with TRBD2 identical over 14 bases. CDR3 size: 16 residues. Germline CDR1 SGHDT, CDR2 YYEEEE. The J segment lost 4 bases and the V segment lost 4 bases, leaving 7 bases of the junction unmatched. CDR3 bases: TGTGCCAGCAGCCGTCGGACTAGCGGGAGGACGTACGAGCAGTACTTC. Amino acid sequence: CASSRRTSGRTYEQYF.

V usage is TRBV3-1 (or the pseudogene TRBV3-2) and J usage is TRBJ2-5; D may match TRBD1 or TRBD2 (6 bases each). V lost 5 bases, J lost 10 bases, and 23 bases lay in between. The V gene's germline CDR1 is LGHDT and CDR2 YNNKEL (reference sequence). The CDR3 loop spans 15 amino acids. CDR3 nucleotide sequence: TGTGCCAGCAGCACCCGACAGGACCCTCCGGGGGACCAGTACTTC. This codes for CASSTRQDPPGDQYF.

V gene TRBV6-5 combines with J gene TRBJ1-1; D perhaps matches TRBD1 (5 bases). Deletions cut 8 bases from V and 4 bases from J, with 20 bases between. The CDR3 runs to 15 residues. The V gene's germline CDR1 is MNHEY and CDR2 SVGAGI. The DNA for the CDR3 is TGTGCCAGCTACTGGGGAGGGGCAGGGAGCACTGAAGCTTTCTTT. Residues: CASYWGGAGSTEAFF.

This chain joins TRBV27 and TRBJ2-3; D call uncertain. Per germline, CDR1 MNHEY and CDR2 SMNVEV (reference sequence). The CDR3 is made up of 12 amino acids. Trimming took off 5 bases at V and 2 bases at J, with 5 bases between the two ends. The CDR3: CASSPHTDTQYF. Written as DNA, the CDR3 is TGTGCCAGCAGTCCTCACACAGATACGCAGTATTTT.

A single count supports this clone. The rearrangement joins TRBV9 to TRBJ2-7, with a tentative D call TRBD2 (6 bases). V gave up 2 bases and J gave up 7 bases, with 13 bases separating them. The germline V gene encodes CDR1 SGDLS and CDR2 YYNGEE. The CDR3 is made up of 13 amino acids. CDR3 sequence reads: CASSVGGGLEQYF. CDR3 sequence (DNA): TGTGCCAGCAGCGTGGGAGGAGGCCTGGAGCAGTACTTC.

This clone appeared a single time. The V gene is TRBV7-9, the J gene TRBJ2-6, with 7 bases lining up with TRBD2. CDR1 and CDR2 from the germline V gene are SEHNR and FQNEAQ (reference sequence). V was pared by 1 base and J by 0 bases, with 9 bases of the junction left unmatched. This CDR3 contains 19 residues. CDR3 sequence (DNA): TGTGCCAGCAGCTTAGGGCGGGAGAAAAACCACTCTGGGGCCAACGTCCTGACTTTC. It translates to CASSLGREKNHSGANVLTF.

This clone has only one observation. The chain joins TRBV6-5 to TRBJ1-1, with no clear D. Germline V gene sequence: CDR1 MNHEY, CDR2 SVGAGI. The CDR3 consists of 13 residues. The ends were cut back, 2 bases at V and 1 base at J, with 5 bases in the middle. CDR3 region: CASSYGENTEAFF. The DNA of the CDR3 is TGTGCCAGCAGTTACGGCGAGAACACTGAAGCTTTCTTT.

This chain links TRBV27 with TRBJ2-5, with 8 bases fitting TRBD1. V gave up 8 bases and J gave up 8 bases; unmatched junction bases: 1. The CDR3 has 10 residues. Germline CDR1 reads MNHEY; CDR2 reads SMNVEV (reference sequence). Written as DNA, the CDR3 is TGTGCCAGCGGACAGGGAACCCAGTACTTC. Its protein is CASGQGTQYF.

V gene TRBV7-2 combines with J gene TRBJ2-3; D uncertain. Between the trimmed V and J ends, which lost 6 bases and 4 bases, there was a span of 5 bases. The CDR3 runs to 11 residues. Germline V gives CDR1 SGHTA, CDR2 FQGNSA. This CDR3 is CASRNSDTQYF. The CDR3 nucleotides are TGTGCCAGCAGAAACTCAGATACGCAGTATTTT.

The chain joins TRBV5-1 to TRBJ2-3; 8 positions match TRBD2. CDR3 size: 16 residues. Trimming removed 2 bases from V and 1 base from J; junction bases left unmatched: 6. Per the germline V gene, CDR1 is SGHRS and CDR2 is YFSETQ. The CDR3 DNA reads as TGCGCCAGCAGCTTTCGACCACTAGCGGGCACAGATACGCAGTATTTT. Translation gives CASSFRPLAGTDTQYF.

The chain has TRBV2 and TRBJ2-2; D is uncertain. The V gene lost 6 bases and the J gene lost 0 bases, with 11 bases spanning the gap. This CDR3 contains 15 residues. Germline lookup yields CDR1 SNHLY and CDR2 FYNNEI. This CDR3 reads CASSPTFPNTGELFF. The CDR3 nucleotides are TGTGCCAGCAGCCCCACTTTCCCGAACACCGGGGAGCTGTTTTTT.

The J gene is TRBJ2-6, the V gene TRBV2; D not resolved. The CDR3 runs to 13 residues. Germline V gene data show CDR1 as SNHLY and CDR2 as FYNNEI. V was shortened by 4 bases and J by 0 bases, with 1 base between the two germline ends. The CDR3 DNA is TGTGCCAGCAGTGTCTCTGGGGCCAACGTCCTGACTTTC. It encodes CASSVSGANVLTF.

This chain uses TRBV25-1 with TRBJ2-5, with 7 positions matching TRBD2. Trimming cost V 3 bases and J 2 bases; bases outside gene matches: 3. Germline V lookup: CDR1 MGHDK, CDR2 SYGVNS. CDR3 length: 14 residues. CDR3 amino acids: CASSDRLAQETQYF. The CDR3 DNA sequence: TGTGCCAGCAGTGATAGACTAGCACAAGAGACCCAGTACTTC.

The J gene is TRBJ2-7, the V gene TRBV5-1; TRBD2 might be the D (6 bases). The length of the CDR3 is 16 residues. V was trimmed by 1 base and J by 0 bases, leaving 14 bases between them. Germline V gene sequence: CDR1 SGHRS, CDR2 YFSETQ. CDR3 bases: TGCGCCAGCAGCTTGTCTCCGGCGGGATCCTCCTACGAGCAGTACTTC. Protein product: CASSLSPAGSSYEQYF.

The chain uses TRBV27 and TRBJ2-7, with TRBD1 matching over 7 bases. The CDR3 is made up of 13 amino acids. Germline trimming cut 6 bases from V and 1 base from J; bases unmatched to any gene: 3. CDR1 MNHEY and CDR2 SMNVEV come from the germline V gene (reference sequence). The CDR3 bases are TGTGCCAGCAGCGGGGACAGATCCTACGAGCAGTACTTC. It is translated as CASSGDRSYEQYF.